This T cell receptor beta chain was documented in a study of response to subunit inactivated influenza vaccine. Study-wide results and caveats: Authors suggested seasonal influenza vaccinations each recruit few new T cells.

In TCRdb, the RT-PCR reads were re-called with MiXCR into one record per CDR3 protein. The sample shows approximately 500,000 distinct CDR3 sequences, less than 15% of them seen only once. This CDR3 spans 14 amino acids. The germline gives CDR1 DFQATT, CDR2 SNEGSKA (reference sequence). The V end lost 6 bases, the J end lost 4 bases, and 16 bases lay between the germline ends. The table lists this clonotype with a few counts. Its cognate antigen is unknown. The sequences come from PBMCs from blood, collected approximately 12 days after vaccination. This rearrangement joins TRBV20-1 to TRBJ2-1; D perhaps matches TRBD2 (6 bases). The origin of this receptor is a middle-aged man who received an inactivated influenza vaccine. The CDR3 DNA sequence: TGCAGTGCGGTTTCGGGACTGGAGTACAATGAGCAGTTCTTC. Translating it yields CSAVSGLEYNEQFF.